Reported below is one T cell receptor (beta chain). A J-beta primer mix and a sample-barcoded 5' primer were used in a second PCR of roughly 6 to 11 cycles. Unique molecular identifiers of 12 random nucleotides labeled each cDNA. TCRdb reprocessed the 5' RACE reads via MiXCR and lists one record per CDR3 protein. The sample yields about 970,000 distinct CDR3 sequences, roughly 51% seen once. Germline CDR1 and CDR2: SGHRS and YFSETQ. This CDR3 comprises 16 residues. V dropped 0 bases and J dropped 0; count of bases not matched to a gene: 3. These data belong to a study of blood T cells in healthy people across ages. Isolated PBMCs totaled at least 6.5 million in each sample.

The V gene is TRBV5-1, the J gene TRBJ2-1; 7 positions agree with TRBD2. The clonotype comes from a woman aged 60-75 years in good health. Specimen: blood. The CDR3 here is CASSLEIAGSYNEQFF. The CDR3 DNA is TGCGCCAGCAGCTTGGAAATAGCGGGCTCCTACAATGAGCAGTTCTTC.